This T cell receptor (beta chain) was recorded in a study of blood T cell repertoires in COVID-19. Study background: Acute-phase and convalescent COVID-19 samples originated in the United States, Italy and Spain. PBMCs, B-cell-depleted T cells, or T cells were the source of the cDNA or gDNA that made up the material.

Per the authors' pipeline: Amplifying reference gene primers gave estimates of nucleated cell counts. Repertoires were generated with immunoSEQ multiplex PCR, while TCRdb's copy carries only in-frame clones and drops some. V and J calls and clone size come straight from that table; D and trimming were deduced from the DNA. Among 57,000 or so clones, 76% were seen once, and the ten largest hold 22%. The CDR3 is 12 residues long. With 6 bases clipped from V and 4 bases from J, the junction kept 3 bases outside the gene matches. Germline values: CDR1 SNHLY, CDR2 FYNNEI. V is TRBV2 and J is TRBJ2-7; 7 positions match TRBD1. The sample taken for sequencing was peripheral blood. The source is a man aged 45 to 65 with active or convalescent COVID-19. The CDR3 region is CASRGQTYEQYF. The CDR3 nucleotides read TGTGCCAGCAGGGGACAGACATACGAGCAGTACTTC. The whole variable domain, remainder taken from reference TRBV2 and TRBJ2-7, is EPEVTQTPSHQVTQMGQEVILRCVPISNHLYFYWYRQILGQKVEFLVSFYNNEISEKSEIFDDQFSVERPDGSNFTLKIRSTKLEDSAMYFCASRGQTYEQYFGPGTRLTVT.